A selection of T cell receptor beta chains follows, all from one sample in a study of T cells in Graves' hyperthyroidism and ophthalmopathy. MiXCR, applied by TCRdb to the multiplex PCR reads, yields one record per CDR3 protein. The sample holds about 620,000 distinct CDR3 sequences; 15% to 20% are singletons and the top ten take approximately 3.8%. Sequenced sample: blood. These receptors were obtained from a woman aged 25 to 45 with Graves' hyperthyroidism. Each CDR3 is given with its conserved first and last residue. A D gene is named only where the DNA matches it firmly. Rows may omit the clone size; those that give it use once, few, many or a size class.

D: NA; V: TRBV4-1; J: TRBJ2-1; size: NA; DNA: TGCGCCAGCAGCCGACCGGGCCAAACTTACAATGAGCAGTTCTTC; CDR3: CASSRPGQTYNEQFF
D: TRBD2; V: TRBV30; J: TRBJ2-1; size: NA; DNA: TGTGCCAGCTCCTCCCAGCGGGGGGTGGATGGGCAGTTCTTC; CDR3: CASSSQRGVDGQFF
D: NA; V: TRBV7-3; J: TRBJ2-1; size: few; DNA: TGTGCCAGCAGTTCGACACCACTAGTAAGAGCTGCCTACAATGAGCAGTTCTTC; CDR3: CASSSTPLVRAAYNEQFF
D: TRBD1; V: TRBV29-1; J: TRBJ1-2; size: few; DNA: TGCAGCGTTGTGGACAGGGCAAACAATGGCTACACCTTC; CDR3: CSVVDRANNGYTF
D: NA; V: TRBV11-2; J: TRBJ1-5; size: few; DNA: TGTGCCAGCAGCTCTGGACACTTCCAGCATTTT; CDR3: CASSSGHFQHF
D: NA; V: TRBV6-1; J: TRBJ2-7; size: many; DNA: TGTGCCAGCAGTGTTAGCCTGATTTTCTACGAGCAGTACTTC; CDR3: CASSVSLIFYEQYF
D: NA; V: TRBV20-1; J: TRBJ1-3; size: NA; DNA: TGCAGTGCTGACAGTGCAGGAAACACCATATATTTT; CDR3: CSADSAGNTIYF
D: TRBD2; V: TRBV24-1; J: TRBJ2-7; size: NA; DNA: TGTGCCACCAGTGATCTCCTGGACAGGGGATGGCTAGCGGGAGGAGGGGAGCAGTACTTC; CDR3: CATSDLLDRGWLAGGGEQYF
D: TRBD1; V: TRBV12-3/TRBV12-4; J: TRBJ1-1; size: many; DNA: TGTGCCAGCAGTCTTACAGGGGGGAACACTGAAGCTTTCTTT; CDR3: CASSLTGGNTEAFF
D: TRBD1; V: TRBV29-1; J: TRBJ1-1; size: many; DNA: TGCAGCGTTGAGACAGGGCTTAAAGCTTTCTTT; CDR3: CSVETGLKAFF
D: NA; V: TRBV20-1; J: TRBJ1-1; size: few; DNA: TGCAGTGCCCAACCGGCTGGGGGGGGAACTGAAGCTTTCTTT; CDR3: CSAQPAGGGTEAFF
D: NA; V: TRBV7-2; J: TRBJ1-2; size: many; DNA: TGTGCCAGCAGCTTCTACTCGACGTCTAACTATGGCTACACCTTC; CDR3: CASSFYSTSNYGYTF
D: TRBD1; V: TRBV2; J: TRBJ1-1; size: many; DNA: TGTGCCAGCAGCGGACAGGGGACCTGGGTGAACACTGAAGCTTTCTTT; CDR3: CASSGQGTWVNTEAFF
D: TRBD1; V: TRBV28; J: TRBJ2-7; size: many; DNA: TGTGCCAGCAGTTATGGACAGGGGAGCTCCTACGAGCAGTACTTC; CDR3: CASSYGQGSSYEQYF
D: NA; V: TRBV7-9; J: TRBJ1-2; size: many; DNA: TGTGCCAGCAGCTCTAAGGGGGGCTATGGCTACACCTTC; CDR3: CASSSKGGYGYTF
D: TRBD1; V: TRBV28; J: TRBJ1-2; size: NA; DNA: TGTGCCAGCAGTCCTGCTCCGTGGACAGGGGACCATGGCTACACCTTC; CDR3: CASSPAPWTGDHGYTF
D: NA; V: TRBV7-2; J: TRBJ2-7; size: NA; DNA: TGTGCCAGCAGCCACAATCCTGGCGAGCAGTACTTC; CDR3: CASSHNPGEQYF
D: TRBD1; V: TRBV5-4; J: TRBJ2-3; size: NA; DNA: TGTGCCAGCAGCCGGGACAGGGGCGCTACAGATACGCAGTATTTT; CDR3: CASSRDRGATDTQYF
D: NA; V: TRBV7-8; J: TRBJ2-1; size: many; DNA: TGTGCCAGCAGCACAACCGGGACAAGCTACAATGAGCAGTTCTTC; CDR3: CASSTTGTSYNEQFF
D: NA; V: TRBV30; J: TRBJ2-7; size: many; DNA: TGTGCCTGGAGTTCAGGTTACGAGCAGTACTTC; CDR3: CAWSSGYEQYF
D: NA; V: TRBV30; J: TRBJ1-2; size: few; DNA: TGTGCCTGGAGCCAGACTTATAACTATGGCTACACCTTC; CDR3: CAWSQTYNYGYTF
D: TRBD2; V: TRBV11-3; J: TRBJ2-1; size: few; DNA: TGTGCCAGCAGCCCCCACCGAGCGGGAGTTAATGAGCAGTTCTTC; CDR3: CASSPHRAGVNEQFF
D: NA; V: TRBV2; J: TRBJ1-1; size: NA; DNA: TGTGCCAGCAAGAAGGGGGGCTCGAACACTGAAGCTTTCTTT; CDR3: CASKKGGSNTEAFF
D: NA; V: TRBV16; J: TRBJ1-6; size: few; DNA: TGTGCCAGCAGCCAATCTTCGGGCGGTAATTCACCCCTCCACTTT; CDR3: CASSQSSGGNSPLHF
D: NA; V: TRBV2; J: TRBJ2-3; size: many; DNA: TGTGCCACCCACGGGACCGAAAGCACAGATACGCAGTATTTT; CDR3: CATHGTESTDTQYF
D: TRBD2; V: TRBV3-1; J: TRBJ2-3; size: NA; DNA: TGTGCCAGCAGCCGGACTAGCGGGATCACAGATACGCAGTATTTT; CDR3: CASSRTSGITDTQYF
D: TRBD2; V: TRBV7-2; J: TRBJ2-3; size: NA; DNA: TGTGCCAGCAGCTTAGAACTAGCGGGAGGCGGTGATACGCAGTATTTT; CDR3: CASSLELAGGGDTQYF
D: NA; V: TRBV11-3; J: TRBJ2-7; size: few; DNA: TGTGCCAGCAGCTCCCGCGAAGAGCAGTACTTC; CDR3: CASSSREEQYF
D: TRBD2; V: TRBV12-3/TRBV12-4; J: TRBJ2-1; size: many; DNA: TGTGCCAGCAGTTTTGGGACTAGCGGGAGCTCCTACAATGAGCAGTTCTTC; CDR3: CASSFGTSGSSYNEQFF
D: TRBD2; V: TRBV2; J: TRBJ2-7; size: many; DNA: TGTGCCAGCAGTGAGCATGACGGGAGGACTTACGAGCAGTACTTC; CDR3: CASSEHDGRTYEQYF
D: TRBD1; V: TRBV5-1; J: TRBJ1-2; size: many; DNA: TGCGCCAGCAGCCCTCCGGACAGGGGGGACTATGGCTACACCTTC; CDR3: CASSPPDRGDYGYTF
D: NA; V: TRBV30; J: TRBJ1-5; size: many; DNA: TGTGCCTGGAGTGTTAAAAGGAATAGCAATCAGCCCCAGCATTTT; CDR3: CAWSVKRNSNQPQHF
D: NA; V: TRBV3-1; J: TRBJ2-5; size: many; DNA: TGTGCCAGCAGCCAACGGTCCGCAGGGAAACAAGAGACCCAGTACTTC; CDR3: CASSQRSAGKQETQYF
D: NA; V: TRBV20-1; J: TRBJ2-1; size: many; DNA: TGCAGTGCTAGATCAGGGGCGCCTGAGCAGTTCTTC; CDR3: CSARSGAPEQFF
D: TRBD1; V: TRBV20-1; J: TRBJ1-1; size: few; DNA: TGCAGTGCTAGCGCAAGCGGGACAGCTGAAGCTTTCTTT; CDR3: CSASASGTAEAFF